This T cell receptor beta chain was retrieved from a study of cytomegalovirus exposure and HLA in healthy donors. Study findings and constraints: Available immune exposure information covered CMV serostatus only.

Healthy bone marrow donors formed the donor group. Germline values: CDR1 SGHAT, CDR2 FQNNGV. The CDR3 consists of 13 residues. Trimming shortened V by 5 bases and J by 9 bases, and 14 bases separated the two germline ends. This PCR relied on a set of 60 Vbeta primers and 13 Jbeta primers. Sequencing was performed with immunoSEQ multiplex PCR; in TCRdb, only in-frame clones are kept and a portion is missing. The sample lists roughly 150,000 clones, 75% occurring once. Note on this clone: Its antigen remains unknown.

Sequencing was done on a sample of PBMCs. The receptor comes from a man aged 18 to 29 in good health and CMV-seropositive. V usage is TRBV11-2 and J usage is TRBJ2-1; D gene ambiguous. This CDR3 reads CASSSLEPTEQFF. DNA of the CDR3: TGTGCCAGCAGCAGCCTAGAGCCCACTGAGCAGTTCTTC.